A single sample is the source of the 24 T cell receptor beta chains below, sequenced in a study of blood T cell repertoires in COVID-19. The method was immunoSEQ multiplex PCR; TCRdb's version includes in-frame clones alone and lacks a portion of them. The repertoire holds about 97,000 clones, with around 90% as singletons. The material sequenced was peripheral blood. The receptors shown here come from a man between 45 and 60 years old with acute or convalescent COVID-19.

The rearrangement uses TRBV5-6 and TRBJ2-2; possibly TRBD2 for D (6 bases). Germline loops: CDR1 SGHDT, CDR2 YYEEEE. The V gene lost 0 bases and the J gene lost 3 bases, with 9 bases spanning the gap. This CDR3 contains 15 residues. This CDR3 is CASSLALADTGELFF. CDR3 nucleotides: TGTGCCAGCAGCTTGGCACTAGCCGACACCGGGGAGCTGTTTTTT.

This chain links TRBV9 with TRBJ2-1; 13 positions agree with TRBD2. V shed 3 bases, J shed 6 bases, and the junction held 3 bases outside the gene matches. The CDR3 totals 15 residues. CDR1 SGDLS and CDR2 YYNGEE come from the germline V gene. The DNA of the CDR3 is TGTGCCAGCAGCGCCGGGACTAGCGGGGCCAATGAGCAGTTCTTC. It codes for CASSAGTSGANEQFF.

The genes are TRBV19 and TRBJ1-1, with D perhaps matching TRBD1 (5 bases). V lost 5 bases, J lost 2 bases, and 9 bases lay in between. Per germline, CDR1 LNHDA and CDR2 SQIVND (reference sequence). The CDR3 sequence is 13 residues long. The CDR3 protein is CASSYGGNTEAFF. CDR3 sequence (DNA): TGTGCCAGTAGTTACGGGGGAAACACTGAAGCTTTCTTT.

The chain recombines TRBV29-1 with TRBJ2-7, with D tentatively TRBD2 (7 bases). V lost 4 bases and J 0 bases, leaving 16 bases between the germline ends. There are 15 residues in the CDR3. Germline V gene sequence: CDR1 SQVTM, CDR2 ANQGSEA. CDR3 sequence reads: CSVGGGDKSSYEQYF. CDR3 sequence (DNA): TGCAGCGTTGGAGGGGGGGACAAGAGCTCCTACGAGCAGTACTTC.

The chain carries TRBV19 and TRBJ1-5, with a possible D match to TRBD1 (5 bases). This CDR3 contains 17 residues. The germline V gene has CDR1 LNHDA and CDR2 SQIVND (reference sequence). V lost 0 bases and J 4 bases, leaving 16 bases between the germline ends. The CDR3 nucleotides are TGTGCCAGTAGTATAGATAGCGGCAGGGTTGGTAATCAGCCCCAGCATTTT. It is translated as CASSIDSGRVGNQPQHF.

The CDR3 spells CASSFAELEQYF. CDR3 nucleotide sequence: TGTGCCAGCAGCTTTGCGGAACTTGAGCAGTACTTC. The chain carries TRBV7-9 and TRBJ2-7; no clear D gene. Germline V gene lookup returns CDR1 SEHNR and CDR2 FQNEAQ (reference sequence). The CDR3 contains 12 residues. V lost 3 bases and J lost 7, with 10 bases in between.

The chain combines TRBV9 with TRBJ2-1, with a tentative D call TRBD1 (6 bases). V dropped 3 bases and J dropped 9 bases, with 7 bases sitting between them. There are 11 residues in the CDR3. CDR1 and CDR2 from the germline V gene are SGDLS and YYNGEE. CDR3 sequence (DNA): TGTGCCAGCAGCGGAGGGGGTGAGCAGTTCTTC. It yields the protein CASSGGGEQFF. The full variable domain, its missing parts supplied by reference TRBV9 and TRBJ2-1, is DSGVTQTPKHLITATGQRVTLRCSPRSGDLSVYWYQQSLDQGLQFLIQYYNGEERAKGNILERFSAQQFPDLHSELNLSSLELGDSALYFCASSGGGEQFFGPGTRLTVL.

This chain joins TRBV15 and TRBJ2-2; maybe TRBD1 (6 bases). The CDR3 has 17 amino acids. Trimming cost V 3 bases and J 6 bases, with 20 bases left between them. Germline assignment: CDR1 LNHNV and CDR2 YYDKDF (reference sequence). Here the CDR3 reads CATSSVRNRVSAGELFF. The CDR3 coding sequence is TGTGCCACCAGCAGCGTCCGAAACAGGGTTTCCGCCGGGGAGCTGTTTTTT.

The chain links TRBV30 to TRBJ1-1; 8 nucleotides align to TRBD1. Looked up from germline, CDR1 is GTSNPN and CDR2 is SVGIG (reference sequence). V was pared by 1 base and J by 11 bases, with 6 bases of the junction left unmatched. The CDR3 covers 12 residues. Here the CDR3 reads CAWSGQGAGAFF. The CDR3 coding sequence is TGTGCCTGGAGTGGGCAGGGGGCGGGTGCTTTCTTT.

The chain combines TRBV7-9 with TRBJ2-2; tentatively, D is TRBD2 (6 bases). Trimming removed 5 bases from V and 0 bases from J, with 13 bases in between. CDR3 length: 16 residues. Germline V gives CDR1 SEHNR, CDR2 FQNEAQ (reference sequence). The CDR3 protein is CASSQPGRPNTGELFF. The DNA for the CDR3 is TGTGCCAGCAGCCAACCGGGGAGGCCGAACACCGGGGAGCTGTTTTTT.

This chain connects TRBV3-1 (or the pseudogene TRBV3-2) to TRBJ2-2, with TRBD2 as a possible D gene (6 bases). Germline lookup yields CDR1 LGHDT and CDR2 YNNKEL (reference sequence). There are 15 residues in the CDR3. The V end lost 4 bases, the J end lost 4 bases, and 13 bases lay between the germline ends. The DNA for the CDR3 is TGTGCCAGCAGCCGGAGGGGAGGTGTCACCGGGGAGCTGTTTTTT. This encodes CASSRRGGVTGELFF.

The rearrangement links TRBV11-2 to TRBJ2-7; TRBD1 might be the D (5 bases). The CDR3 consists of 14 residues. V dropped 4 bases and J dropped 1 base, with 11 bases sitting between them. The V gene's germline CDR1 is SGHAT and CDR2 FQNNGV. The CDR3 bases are TGTGCCAGCAGCTCACTGACAGTTTCCTACGAGCAGTACTTC. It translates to CASSSLTVSYEQYF.

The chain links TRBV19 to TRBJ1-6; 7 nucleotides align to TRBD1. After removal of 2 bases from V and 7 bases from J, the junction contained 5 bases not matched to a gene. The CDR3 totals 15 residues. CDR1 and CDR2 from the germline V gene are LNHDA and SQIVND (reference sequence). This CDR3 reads CASSISGTVNSPLHF. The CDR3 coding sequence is TGTGCCAGTAGTATATCGGGGACAGTCAATTCACCCCTCCACTTT.

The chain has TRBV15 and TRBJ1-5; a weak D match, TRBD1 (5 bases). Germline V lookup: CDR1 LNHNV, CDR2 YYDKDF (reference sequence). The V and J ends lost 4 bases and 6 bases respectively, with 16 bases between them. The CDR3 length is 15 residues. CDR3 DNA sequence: TGTGCCACCAGCAATAGGGGAGCGGGTGGTCAGCCCCAGCATTTT. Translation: CATSNRGAGGQPQHF.

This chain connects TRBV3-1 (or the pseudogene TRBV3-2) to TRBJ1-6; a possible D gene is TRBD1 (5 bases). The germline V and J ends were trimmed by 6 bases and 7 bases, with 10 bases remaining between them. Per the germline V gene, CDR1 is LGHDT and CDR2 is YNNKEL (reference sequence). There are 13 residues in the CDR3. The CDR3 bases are TGTGCCAGCAGGGAGGGGCGGAATTCACCCCTCCACTTT. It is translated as CASREGRNSPLHF.

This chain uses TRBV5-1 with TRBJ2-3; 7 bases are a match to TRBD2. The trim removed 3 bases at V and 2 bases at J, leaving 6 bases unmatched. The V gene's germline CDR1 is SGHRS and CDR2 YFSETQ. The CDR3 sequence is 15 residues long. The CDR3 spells CASSSTGLVTDTQYF. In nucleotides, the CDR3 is TGCGCCAGCAGCTCCACTGGACTAGTCACAGATACGCAGTATTTT.

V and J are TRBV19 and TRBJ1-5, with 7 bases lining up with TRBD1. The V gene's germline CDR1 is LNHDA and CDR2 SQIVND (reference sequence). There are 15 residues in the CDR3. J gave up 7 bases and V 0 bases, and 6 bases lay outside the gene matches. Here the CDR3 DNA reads TGTGCCAGTAGTATAGATCCGACAGGGAGGCAGCCCCAGCATTTT. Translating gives CASSIDPTGRQPQHF.

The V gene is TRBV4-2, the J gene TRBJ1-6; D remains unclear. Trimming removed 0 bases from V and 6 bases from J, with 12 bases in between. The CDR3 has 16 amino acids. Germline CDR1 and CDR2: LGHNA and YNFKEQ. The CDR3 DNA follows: TGTGCCAGCAGCCAAGATGGGAGGGCGGGTAATTCACCCCTCCACTTT. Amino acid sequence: CASSQDGRAGNSPLHF.

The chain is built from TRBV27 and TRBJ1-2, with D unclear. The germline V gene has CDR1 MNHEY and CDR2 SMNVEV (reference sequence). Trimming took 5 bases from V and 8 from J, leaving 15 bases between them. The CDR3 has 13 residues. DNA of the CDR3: TGTGCCAGCAGTGGTCTGCGAGGGCACGGCTACACCTTC. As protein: CASSGLRGHGYTF.

The CDR3 DNA is TGTGCCAGCTCACCAGACAGGGGTAATGGCTACACCTTC. Translation: CASSPDRGNGYTF. The rearrangement uses TRBV18 and TRBJ1-2, with TRBD1 identical over 8 bases. This CDR3 has 13 residues. CDR1 and CDR2 from the germline V gene are KGHSH and LQKENI. The V gene end was trimmed by 2 bases and the J gene end by 6 bases; junction bases not matched to a gene: 2.

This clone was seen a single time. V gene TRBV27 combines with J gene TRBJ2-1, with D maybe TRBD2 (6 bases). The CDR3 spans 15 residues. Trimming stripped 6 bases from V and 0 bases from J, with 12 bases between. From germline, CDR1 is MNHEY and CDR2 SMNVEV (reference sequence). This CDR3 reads CASRLTSLSYNEQFF. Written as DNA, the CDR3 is TGTGCCAGCAGACTGACTAGTCTCTCCTACAATGAGCAGTTCTTC.

The CDR3 spells CASSLTGQSNYGYTF. In DNA, the CDR3 is TGTGCCAGCAGTCTGACCGGACAGTCTAACTATGGCTACACCTTC. The chain is built from TRBV2 and TRBJ1-2; D is perhaps TRBD1 (6 bases). The CDR3 extends over 15 amino acids. Germline V gene lookup returns CDR1 SNHLY and CDR2 FYNNEI. V was trimmed by 5 bases and J by 0 bases, leaving 13 bases between them.

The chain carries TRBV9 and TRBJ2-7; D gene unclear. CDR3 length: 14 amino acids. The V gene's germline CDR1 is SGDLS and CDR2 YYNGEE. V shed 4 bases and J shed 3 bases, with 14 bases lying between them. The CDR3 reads CASSLAPGNYEQYF. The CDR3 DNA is TGTGCCAGCAGCCTCGCCCCAGGTAACTACGAGCAGTACTTC.

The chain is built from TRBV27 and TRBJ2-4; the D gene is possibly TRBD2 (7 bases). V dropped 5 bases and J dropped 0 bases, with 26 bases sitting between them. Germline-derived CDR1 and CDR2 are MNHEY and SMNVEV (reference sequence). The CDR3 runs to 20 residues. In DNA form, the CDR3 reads TGTGCCAGCAGTCCCTCGACAGCTACAAGGGGGGGGTTAGCCAAAAACATTCAGTACTTC. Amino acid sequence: CASSPSTATRGGLAKNIQYF.